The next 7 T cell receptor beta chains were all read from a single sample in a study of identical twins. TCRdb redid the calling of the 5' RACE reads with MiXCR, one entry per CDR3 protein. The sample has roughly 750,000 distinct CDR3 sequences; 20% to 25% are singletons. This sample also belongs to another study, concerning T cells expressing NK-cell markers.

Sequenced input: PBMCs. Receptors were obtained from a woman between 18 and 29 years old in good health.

Here the CDR3 DNA reads TGCAGCGCCGAGGGACAGGCCCACACTGAAGCTTTCTTT. It yields the protein CSAEGQAHTEAFF. J is TRBJ1-1 and V is TRBV29-1; 8 positions agree with TRBD1. J gave up 3 bases and V 7 bases, and 7 bases lay outside the gene matches. The CDR3 is made up of 13 amino acids. Looked up from germline, CDR1 is SQVTM and CDR2 is ANQGSEA.

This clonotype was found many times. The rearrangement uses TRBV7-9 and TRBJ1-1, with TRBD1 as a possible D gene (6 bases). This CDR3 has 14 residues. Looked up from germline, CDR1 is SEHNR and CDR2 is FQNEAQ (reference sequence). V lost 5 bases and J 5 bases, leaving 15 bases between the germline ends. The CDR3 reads CASSLGQPWTEAFF. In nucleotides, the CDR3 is TGTGCCAGCAGCCTTGGACAGCCTTGGACTGAAGCTTTCTTT.

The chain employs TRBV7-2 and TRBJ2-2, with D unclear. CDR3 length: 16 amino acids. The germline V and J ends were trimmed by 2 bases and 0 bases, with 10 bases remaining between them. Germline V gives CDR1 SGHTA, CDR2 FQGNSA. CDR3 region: CASSLLFPTNTGELFF. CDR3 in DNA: TGTGCCAGCAGCTTACTTTTTCCAACGAACACCGGGGAGCTGTTTTTT.

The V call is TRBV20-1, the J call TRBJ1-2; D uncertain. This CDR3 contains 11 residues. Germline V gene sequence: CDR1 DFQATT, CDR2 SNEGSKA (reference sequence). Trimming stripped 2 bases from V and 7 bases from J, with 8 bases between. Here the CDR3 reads CSARYFAGYTF. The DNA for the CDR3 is TGCAGTGCTAGATATTTCGCTGGCTACACCTTC.

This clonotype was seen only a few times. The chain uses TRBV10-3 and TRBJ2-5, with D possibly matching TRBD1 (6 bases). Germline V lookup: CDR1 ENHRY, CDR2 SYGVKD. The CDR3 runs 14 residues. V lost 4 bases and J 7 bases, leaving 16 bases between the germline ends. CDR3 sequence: CAISGHQGGATQYF. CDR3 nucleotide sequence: TGTGCCATCAGTGGGCACCAAGGGGGAGCGACCCAGTACTTC.

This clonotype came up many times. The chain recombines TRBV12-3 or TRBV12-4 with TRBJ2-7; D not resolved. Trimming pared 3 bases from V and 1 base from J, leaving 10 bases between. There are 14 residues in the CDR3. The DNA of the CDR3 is TGTGCCAGCAGTTTTATAGGGTTATCCTACGAGCAGTACTTC. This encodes CASSFIGLSYEQYF.

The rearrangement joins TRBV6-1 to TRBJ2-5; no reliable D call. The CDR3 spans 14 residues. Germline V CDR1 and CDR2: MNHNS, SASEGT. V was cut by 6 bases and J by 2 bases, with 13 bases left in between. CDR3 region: CASSLWEGQETQYF. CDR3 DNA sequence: TGTGCCAGCAGCTTGTGGGAAGGACAAGAGACCCAGTACTTC.